This T cell receptor beta chain derives from a study of blood T cell repertoires in COVID-19. Study details: Whether acute or convalescent, the COVID-19 samples came from the United States, Italy and Spain. PBMCs, B-cell-depleted T cells, or T cells provided the cDNA or gDNA that made up the material.

Trimming took 4 bases from V and 4 from J; bases not matched to a gene: 6. Germline V gives CDR1 WNHNN, CDR2 SYGVQD (reference sequence). This CDR3 is built from 16 residues. Authors' analysis steps: Nucleated cell counts were estimated from reference gene primer amplification. Profiled with immunoSEQ multiplex PCR; TCRdb holds only in-frame clones, not every one. Clonal size and the V and J genes are those of that table, whereas D and trimming came from the DNA. The sample includes around 170,000 clones, about 86% of them seen just once. The chain employs TRBV10-1 and TRBJ2-1, with 11 bases fitting TRBD1. This receptor was obtained from a man aged 45-65 years with active or convalescent COVID-19. Material: peripheral blood. The CDR3 DNA reads as TGCGCCAGCAGTGGGGGTGGGACAGGGGGGTACAATGAGCAGTTCTTC. Translated, it gives CASSGGGTGGYNEQFF.